The clone carrying this T cell receptor (beta chain) was seen once. The data were obtained in a study of blood T cell repertoires in COVID-19. Study-level background: Material from acute and convalescent COVID-19 was sourced from the United States, Italy and Spain. T cells, B-cell-depleted T cells, or PBMCs supplied cDNA or gDNA.

How the authors handled the data: Estimates of nucleated cell counts were drawn from the amplification of reference gene primers. This table comes from immunoSEQ multiplex PCR, and its TCRdb copy is limited to in-frame clones, with some not included. V, J and clone size are taken as reported in that table, and D and trimming were inferred from the DNA itself. The top ten hold over 1.2% of the sample, which has more than 90,000 clones, roughly 85% seen once. The CDR3 is 16 residues long. Germline CDR1 and CDR2: SGHDT and YYEEEE. The V end lost 2 bases, the J end lost 1 base, and 15 bases lay between the germline ends.

The V call is TRBV5-6, the J call TRBJ2-5; tentative D call: TRBD1 (6 bases). This TCR was sampled from a man aged 40-49 years with acute or convalescent COVID-19. Sequenced sample: peripheral blood. CDR3 amino acids: CASSLQGIPSQETQYF. Here the CDR3 DNA reads TGTGCCAGCAGCTTACAGGGAATTCCTAGCCAAGAGACCCAGTACTTC.